The entry below describes one TCR beta chain. This specimen belongs to a study of early T cells in non-severe SARS-CoV-2 infection. TCRdb re-derived calls from the 5' RACE reads in MiXCR, one entry per CDR3 protein. The repertoire consists of roughly 58,000 distinct CDR3 sequences, with about 6.2% occurring once and the leading ten covering 3.5% to 4%. Per germline, CDR1 MDHEN and CDR2 SYDVKM. V dropped 4 bases and J dropped 7 bases, with 26 bases sitting between them. The CDR3 loop spans 18 amino acids. This receptor was identified in an adult who was a healthcare worker with PCR-confirmed SARS-CoV-2 infection or an uninfected control (not recorded which). The rearrangement joins TRBV28 to TRBJ2-4; D gene ambiguous. The specimen sequenced was whole blood. The CDR3 loop reads CASSSTPPTRMDMNIQYF. The DNA for the CDR3 is TGTGCCAGCAGTTCGACCCCGCCAACCCGGATGGATATGAACATTCAGTACTTC.